This T cell receptor (beta chain) originates from a study of technical replicates of blood from a few donors. This table comes from immunoSEQ multiplex PCR, and its TCRdb copy is limited to in-frame clones, with some not included. Seen here are about 72,000 clones, over 95% observed once, and the top ten hold roughly 0.24%. The CDR3 extends over 15 amino acids. V lost 5 bases, J lost 4 bases, and 9 bases stayed unmatched. CDR1 is SEHNR and CDR2 is FQNEAQ in the germline V gene (reference sequence). The receptor was derived from a human donor in good health. This chain links TRBV7-9 with TRBJ2-3, with 7 bases that match TRBD2. Sequencing was carried out using T cells isolated from PBMCs. Written as DNA, the CDR3 is TGTGCCAGCAGCCTGCCGGGAGGTCGGGCAGATACGCAGTATTTT. This encodes CASSLPGGRADTQYF. Using reference TRBV7-9 and TRBJ2-3 for the parts outside the CDR3, the full variable domain is DTGVSQNPRHKITKRGQNVTFRCDPISEHNRLYWYRQTLGQGPEFLTYFQNEAQLEKSRLLSDRFSAERPKGSFSTLEIQRTEQGDSAMYLCASSLPGGRADTQYFGPGTRLTVL.